These 30 T cell receptor beta chains came from one sample sequenced in a study of prognosis after radiotherapy for stage I lung cancer. From genomic DNA, TCR beta CDR3 was amplified by two-round multiplex PCR. Primers specific to each TRBV and TRBJ gene drove first-round PCR. TCRdb reprocessed the multiplex PCR reads with MiXCR, giving one entry per CDR3 protein. The sample consists of under 55,000 distinct CDR3 sequences, approximately 35% of them appearing once. The input for sequencing was PBMCs, taken before or after stereotactic body radiation therapy (not recorded which). The source of these receptors is a donor at least 50 years old with non-small cell lung cancer.

Ten or more counts support this clonotype. The J gene is TRBJ2-5, the V gene TRBV5-1; tentatively, D is TRBD1 (6 bases). The germline gives CDR1 SGHRS, CDR2 YFSETQ. The CDR3 length is 15 residues. V lost 4 bases, J lost 4 bases, and 17 bases lay in between. CDR3 residues: CASSTRSLGGETQYF. The CDR3, as DNA: TGCGCCAGCAGCACCCGATCTTTAGGGGGAGAGACCCAGTACTTC.

The sample holds many counts of this clonotype. This chain links TRBV12-3 or TRBV12-4 with TRBJ2-5; tentative D call: TRBD2 (6 bases). The CDR3 is 16 amino acids. V was trimmed by 6 bases and J by 5 bases, leaving 22 bases between them. This CDR3 reads CASSASTGRGGETQYF. In DNA, the CDR3 is TGTGCCAGCAGCGCCTCGACGGGGCGGGGTGGGGAGACCCAGTACTTC.

The genes are TRBV30 and TRBJ2-5, with D perhaps TRBD1 (6 bases). V lost 2 bases, J lost 1 base, and 14 bases lay in between. CDR1 is GTSNPN and CDR2 is SVGIG in the germline V gene (reference sequence). CDR3 length: 15 amino acids. The CDR3 nucleotides read TGTGCCTGGAGTATGCTACAGGGACGCCAAGAGACCCAGTACTTC. It specifies CAWSMLQGRQETQYF.

This clonotype occurred a few times. A read error is the likely source, as a far larger clone sits one nucleotide away. The chain uses TRBV6-2 or TRBV6-3 and TRBJ1-2, with D hard to call. V was pared by 6 bases and J by 8 bases, with 22 bases between. This CDR3 contains 15 residues. Germline V gene data show CDR1 as MNHEY and CDR2 as SVGEGT. The CDR3 sequence: CASSPSPGKGGGYTF. As DNA, the CDR3 is TGTGCCAGCAGCCCCTCTCCGGGAAAGGGAGGAGGCTACACCTTC.

This clonotype has a count of ten or more. The V gene is TRBV19, the J gene TRBJ1-1; 7 nucleotides line up with TRBD1. With V trimmed by 6 bases and J by 4 bases, 14 bases remained unmatched. CDR1 and CDR2 from the germline V gene are LNHDA and SQIVND (reference sequence). The CDR3 spans 16 residues. CDR3 sequence: CASSIRRGFLSTEAFF. The CDR3 nucleotides are TGTGCCAGTAGCATACGCAGGGGGTTCCTCTCCACTGAAGCTTTCTTT.

This clonotype was observed many times. V and J are TRBV6-1 and TRBJ2-2; 8 bases align to TRBD1. The V segment lost 3 bases and the J segment 0 bases; nucleotides outside the gene matches: 3. Germline V gene data show CDR1 as MNHNS and CDR2 as SASEGT. This CDR3 has 16 residues. CDR3 coding DNA: TGTGCCAGCAGTGAGCAGACAGGGGCGAACACCGGGGAGCTGTTTTTT. It translates to CASSEQTGANTGELFF.

A note on this clonotype: Only one base separates this from a far larger clonotype, so it likely reflects a read error. The V gene is TRBV6-4, the J gene TRBJ2-7; TRBD2 matches at 7 bases. Trimming removed 5 bases from V and 3 bases from J; junction bases left unmatched: 10. This CDR3 has 15 amino acids. Germline CDR1 MRHNA, CDR2 SNTAGT. The CDR3 nucleotides are TGTGCCAGCAGTAAGGGGAGGGTAGTTAACTACGAGCAGTACTTC. Its protein is CASSKGRVVNYEQYF.

This clonotype has at least ten counts. V is TRBV7-3 and J is TRBJ2-3, with TRBD2 matching over 10 bases. The CDR3 loop spans 14 amino acids. The V segment lost 6 bases and the J segment 3 bases; nucleotides outside the gene matches: 3. Germline V gene data show CDR1 as SGHTA and CDR2 as FQGTGA. The DNA for the CDR3 is TGTGCCAGCAGTTCGGGACTAGCGACAGATACGCAGTATTTT. Translation: CASSSGLATDTQYF.

In its sample, this clonotype was seen many times. The chain is built from TRBV18 and TRBJ1-5; 9 bases match TRBD1. CDR3 length equals 17 residues. V lost 4 bases and J lost 2; bases outside the gene matches: 9. CDR1 is KGHSH, CDR2 LQKENI, per germline. The CDR3 region is CASSHTWDRDGNQPQHF. CDR3 in DNA: TGTGCCAGCTCACACACGTGGGACAGGGACGGCAATCAGCCCCAGCATTTT. Complete variable domain (other parts from reference TRBV18 and TRBJ1-5): NAGVMQNPRHLVRRRGQEARLRCSPMKGHSHVYWYRQLPEEGLKFMVYLQKENIIDESGMPKERFSAEFPKEGPSILRIQQVVRGDSAAYFCASSHTWDRDGNQPQHFGDGTRLSIL.

This clonotype has just a few counts. A much larger clone sits a single nucleotide away, making a read error possible. The chain carries TRBV6-1 and TRBJ1-2, with D perhaps matching TRBD1 (6 bases). The CDR3 has 14 amino acids. Trimming stripped 6 bases from V and 6 bases from J, with 17 bases between. Germline V gene data show CDR1 as MNHNS and CDR2 as SASEGT. Written as DNA, the CDR3 is TGTGCCAGCAGATCCACGCAGGGGTCAAATGGCTACACCTTC. It yields the protein CASRSTQGSNGYTF.

Ten or more counts support this clonotype. The chain carries TRBV7-8 and TRBJ2-3; possible D gene TRBD2, 5 bases. This CDR3 is built from 13 residues. Trimming stripped 1 base from V and 8 bases from J, with 10 bases between. Germline CDR1 reads SGHVS; CDR2 reads FQNEAQ. For the CDR3, the DNA is TGTGCCAGCAGCTTAGAGGAGGCGGCTACGCAGTATTTT. It codes for CASSLEEAATQYF.

The chain has TRBV20-1 and TRBJ2-5; D possibly corresponds to TRBD2 (5 bases). Between the trimmed V and J ends, which lost 7 bases and 1 base, there was a span of 13 bases. This CDR3 has 13 amino acids. Germline V gene lookup returns CDR1 DFQATT and CDR2 SNEGSKA (reference sequence). CDR3 nucleotide sequence: TGCAGTGAACTTACGGGGATCCAAGAGACCCAGTACTTC. This codes for CSELTGIQETQYF.

This clonotype was counted many times. J is TRBJ1-2 and V is TRBV19; TRBD1 matches at 9 bases. Germline trimming cut 5 bases from V and 2 bases from J; bases unmatched to any gene: 12. Germline V gene sequence: CDR1 LNHDA, CDR2 SQIVND (reference sequence). This CDR3 is built from 17 residues. CDR3 in DNA: TGTGCCAGTAGTGCCCCGTCCGGGACAGGGACGAACTATGGCTACACCTTC. It encodes CASSAPSGTGTNYGYTF.

The J gene is TRBJ1-3, the V gene TRBV5-5; no clear D. Trimming cost V 0 bases and J 4 bases, with 11 bases left between them. Germline values: CDR1 SGHKS, CDR2 YYEKEE (reference sequence). CDR3 length: 15 amino acids. The CDR3 DNA reads TGTGCCAGCAGCTTGGATCCCAAACCCGGAAACACCATATATTTT. Protein: CASSLDPKPGNTIYF.

This clonotype occurred many times. The DNA for the CDR3 is TGTGCCAGCAGCCAAGCTAGTGAGCATGAGCAGTTCTTC. It is translated as CASSQASEHEQFF. The chain recombines TRBV3-1 with TRBJ2-1; D is undetermined. The germline gives CDR1 LGHDT, CDR2 YNNKEL (reference sequence). Trimming shortened V by 1 base and J by 8 bases, and 9 bases separated the two germline ends. This CDR3 is 13 amino acids long.

For this clonotype: A clone one base away is much larger, so this may be a read error. V gene TRBV6-9 combines with J gene TRBJ2-1, with TRBD1 matching over 9 bases. This CDR3 contains 16 residues. Trimming took 4 bases from V and 6 from J; bases not matched to a gene: 10. CDR1 is MNHGY, CDR2 SVAAGI, per germline. The CDR3 bases are TGTGCCAGCAGTTTATGTACAGGGGGCGCGGCCAATGAGCAGTTCTTC. Protein sequence: CASSLCTGGAANEQFF.

There are many counts of this clonotype. V gene TRBV7-2 combines with J gene TRBJ1-1, with 7 bases lining up with TRBD1. The CDR3 is 16 amino acids. J gave up 5 bases and V 9 bases, and 18 bases lay outside the gene matches. Germline CDR1 reads SGHTA; CDR2 reads FQGNSA. CDR3 amino acids: CASLTGLAPSGTEAFF. CDR3 in DNA: TGTGCCAGTTTGACAGGGCTAGCCCCTTCGGGGACTGAAGCTTTCTTT.

The table lists this clonotype with a few counts. A much larger clone lies one base from this, so it may be a read error. The V call is TRBV29-1, the J call TRBJ2-2, with 11 bases identical to TRBD2. Losses at the gene ends were 8 bases for V and 6 bases for J; bases not matched to a gene: 8. Germline V lookup: CDR1 SQVTM, CDR2 ANQGSEA. This CDR3 contains 14 residues. CDR3 DNA sequence: TGCAGCTTTCTAGCGGGAGGTCTCTCCGGGGAGCTGTTTTTT. Translating gives CSFLAGGLSGELFF.

The chain carries TRBV11-2 and TRBJ2-5; no clear D gene. The length of the CDR3 is 12 residues. V was clipped by 7 bases and J by 5 bases, with 11 bases between them. CDR1 is SGHAT, CDR2 FQNNGV, per germline. The CDR3 nucleotides are TGTGCCAGCATCTTTAACTTGGAGACCCAGTACTTC. Translating it yields CASIFNLETQYF.

This clonotype was picked up many times. The chain combines TRBV19 with TRBJ2-2; possibly TRBD1 or TRBD2 for D (5 bases each). The V end was cut by 6 bases, the J end by 7 bases, with 18 bases between. The V gene's germline CDR1 is LNHDA and CDR2 SQIVND (reference sequence). There are 15 residues in the CDR3. DNA for the CDR3: TGTGCCAGTAGCGACCCGGGACGTGTGGGCGGGGAGCTGTTTTTT. Its protein product is CASSDPGRVGGELFF.

The rearrangement uses TRBV5-5 and TRBJ2-7; D unclear. The germline V and J ends were trimmed by 0 bases and 3 bases, with 16 bases remaining between them. Germline lookup yields CDR1 SGHKS and CDR2 YYEKEE (reference sequence). The CDR3 extends over 16 amino acids. The CDR3 sequence is CASSLAGMPQSYEQYF. DNA of the CDR3: TGTGCCAGCAGCTTGGCGGGCATGCCCCAAAGCTACGAGCAGTACTTC.

The chain couples TRBV7-9 to TRBJ1-2, with unresolved D. V gave up 4 bases and J gave up 7 bases, with 16 bases separating them. Germline V gives CDR1 SEHNR, CDR2 FQNEAQ (reference sequence). The CDR3 length is 14 residues. In nucleotides, the CDR3 is TGTGCCAGCAGCTCATCCGGTCCTCTAGGTGGCTACACCTTC. Protein sequence: CASSSSGPLGGYTF.

This clonotype was found many times. The V call is TRBV9, the J call TRBJ2-3; TRBD2 aligns across 9 bases. The CDR3 runs to 15 residues. Germline V gives CDR1 SGDLS, CDR2 YYNGEE. V was pared by 0 bases and J by 4 bases, with 3 bases of the junction left unmatched. CDR3 in amino acids: CASSVESGRSDTQYF. DNA for the CDR3: TGTGCCAGCAGCGTAGAAAGCGGGAGGTCAGATACGCAGTATTTT.

The genes are TRBV24-1 and TRBJ2-5; weak D call: TRBD1 (6 bases). V lost 6 bases and J 5 bases, leaving 18 bases between the germline ends. Germline V lookup: CDR1 KGHDR, CDR2 SFDVKD. This CDR3 has 15 residues. CDR3 DNA: TGTGCCACCAGTTCCGGACTCTCGAGGGGGGAGACCCAGTACTTC. Encoded protein: CATSSGLSRGETQYF.

The genes are TRBV24-1 and TRBJ2-3; 9 bases align to TRBD1. The CDR3 is 16 residues long. The trim removed 7 bases at V and 7 bases at J, leaving 14 bases unmatched. CDR1 and CDR2 from the germline V gene are KGHDR and SFDVKD. This CDR3 is CATSYSRRTGDYTQYF. The CDR3 DNA follows: TGTGCCACCAGCTATTCGCGGCGGACAGGGGATTATACGCAGTATTTT.

This clonotype was found many times. DNA of the CDR3: TGTGCCAGCAGTTCGACCGGAGGAGGGACTGAAGCTTTCTTT. Protein product: CASSSTGGGTEAFF. The chain joins TRBV2 to TRBJ1-1; D unresolved. Trimming removed 5 bases from V and 5 bases from J, with 15 bases in between. Germline CDR1 SNHLY, CDR2 FYNNEI. This CDR3 region has 14 residues.

This clonotype was observed at least ten times. J is TRBJ1-3 and V is TRBV12-3 or TRBV12-4; possibly TRBD1 for D (6 bases). V was trimmed by 5 bases and J by 4 bases, leaving 12 bases between them. The CDR3 spans 14 residues. Here the CDR3 DNA reads TGTGCCAGCAGTCTAACAGGGAGGGGAAACACCATATATTTT. Translating it yields CASSLTGRGNTIYF.

Details on this clonotype: With a much larger clone just one base away, this may be a read error. The rearrangement uses TRBV6-2 or TRBV6-3 and TRBJ2-1; 8 bases are a match to TRBD1. The germline V gene has CDR1 MNHEY and CDR2 SVGEGT. Trimming cost V 0 bases and J 9 bases; bases outside gene matches: 13. The CDR3 has 17 amino acids. CDR3 DNA: TGTGCCAGCAGTTACTCGGGGGACAGGATGGCTCGGAGTGAGCAGTTCTTC. Its protein is CASSYSGDRMARSEQFF.

This clonotype was counted only a few times. The chain joins TRBV29-1 to TRBJ2-2; maybe TRBD2 (6 bases). Germline values: CDR1 SQVTM, CDR2 ANQGSEA. The germline V and J ends were trimmed by 6 bases and 1 base, with 9 bases remaining between them. This CDR3 comprises 13 residues. CDR3 sequence: CSVWGGNTGELFF. CDR3 DNA sequence: TGCAGCGTCTGGGGAGGGAACACCGGGGAGCTGTTTTTT.

In this sample, this clonotype turned up many times. This rearrangement joins TRBV5-4 to TRBJ2-7; unclear D gene. The CDR3 is made up of 21 amino acids. Trimming shortened V by 2 bases and J by 1 base, and 31 bases separated the two germline ends. Germline V gives CDR1 SGHNT, CDR2 YYREEE (reference sequence). CDR3 DNA: TGTGCCAGCAGCTTCCTCGCGTGGGCTGGGCAGTATAACTCGCAGTCCTACGAGCAGTACTTC. Translating gives CASSFLAWAGQYNSQSYEQYF. Together with reference TRBV5-4 and TRBJ2-7, the CDR3 gives the full variable domain: ETGVTQSPTHLIKTRGQQVTLRCSSQSGHNTVSWYQQALGQGPQFIFQYYREEENGRGNFPPRFSGLQFPNYSSELNVNALELDDSALYLCASSFLAWAGQYNSQSYEQYFGPGTRLTVT.